Listed below are T cell receptor beta chains from one sample, sequenced in a study of blood T cell repertoires in COVID-19. Clones were read by immunoSEQ multiplex PCR, and TCRdb kept only the in-frame ones, dropping some. Of 200,000 or so clones listed, roughly 80% are singletons. The specimen sequenced was peripheral blood. The origin of the receptors is a woman of 80 years or more with acute or convalescent COVID-19. CDR3s include the opening cysteine and the closing phenylalanine or tryptophan. The D gene is left open where the match is weak. Only some rows state a clone size, as once, few, many or a class for expanded clones.

size: .
V: TRBV7-2
D: TRBD1
J: TRBJ1-1
CDR3: CASSQDRGWGVAFF
DNA: TGTGCCAGCAGCCAGGACAGGGGATGGGGAGTAGCTTTCTTT

size: .
V: TRBV5-1
D: TRBD2
J: TRBJ2-1
CDR3: CASSGTLGLAGVNEQFF
DNA: TGCGCCAGCAGCGGTACCCTCGGACTAGCGGGAGTCAATGAGCAGTTCTTC

size: .
V: TRBV9
D: TRBD2
J: TRBJ2-4
CDR3: CASSLGLAENIQYF
DNA: TGTGCCAGCTCTCTCGGACTAGCGGAAAACATTCAGTACTTC

size: .
V: TRBV10-1
D: .
J: TRBJ2-7
CDR3: CASSDNPLQYF
DNA: TGCGCCAGCAGTGATAATCCTCTCCAGTACTTC

size: .
V: TRBV6-5
D: TRBD1
J: TRBJ1-6
CDR3: CASSTGTGGNSPLHF
DNA: TGTGCCAGCAGTACCGGGACAGGGGGTAATTCACCCCTCCACTTT

size: .
V: TRBV7-2
D: .
J: TRBJ2-1
CDR3: CASSVAGRSDSYNEQFF
DNA: TGTGCCAGCAGCGTCGCGGGGAGATCGGACTCCTACAATGAGCAGTTCTTC

size: .
V: TRBV6-1
D: TRBD2
J: TRBJ2-5
CDR3: CASSEGLAGGSTLPKYF
DNA: TGTGCCAGCAGTGAGGGACTAGCGGGAGGGTCTACCCTCCCCAAGTACTTC

size: once
V: TRBV5-5
D: .
J: TRBJ1-2
CDR3: CASSLQGRGSGYTF
DNA: TGTGCCAGCAGCTTGCAAGGCAGGGGCTCAGGCTACACCTTC

size: .
V: TRBV30
D: .
J: TRBJ1-2
CDR3: CAWSVTGNYGYTF
DNA: TGTGCCTGGAGTGTAACAGGGAACTATGGCTACACCTTC

size: .
V: TRBV29-1
D: .
J: TRBJ2-1
CDR3: CSAGAGYSYNEQFF
DNA: TGCAGCGCTGGAGCGGGTTATTCCTACAATGAGCAGTTCTTC

size: .
V: TRBV30
D: .
J: TRBJ2-7
CDR3: CAWSEQNPYEQYF
DNA: TGTGCCTGGAGTGAACAGAACCCCTACGAGCAGTACTTC

size: .
V: TRBV15
D: TRBD2
J: TRBJ2-3
CDR3: CATSRDRLGGADTQYF
DNA: TGTGCCACCAGCAGAGATCGGCTCGGGGGGGCAGATACGCAGTATTTT

size: .
V: TRBV2
D: TRBD1
J: TRBJ2-1
CDR3: CASLGQGEYEQFF
DNA: TGTGCCAGCCTTGGACAGGGGGAGTACGAGCAGTTCTTC

size: .
V: TRBV6-2/TRBV6-3
D: TRBD2
J: TRBJ2-5
CDR3: CASSYSYLGGLQETQYF
DNA: TGTGCCAGCAGTTACTCGTACCTGGGAGGGCTACAAGAGACCCAGTACTTC

size: .
V: TRBV5-1
D: TRBD2
J: TRBJ2-3
CDR3: CASSLGTTSGFITDTQYF
DNA: TGCGCCAGCAGCTTGGGTACAACTAGCGGGTTTATCACAGATACGCAGTATTTT

size: .
V: TRBV18
D: .
J: TRBJ1-2
CDR3: CASSPRGADGYTF
DNA: TGTGCCAGCTCACCCAGGGGAGCTGACGGCTACACCTTC

size: .
V: TRBV27
D: .
J: TRBJ2-2
CDR3: CASSMRDGGELFF
DNA: TGTGCCAGCAGTATGAGGGATGGCGGGGAGCTGTTTTTT

size: .
V: TRBV13
D: .
J: TRBJ2-7
CDR3: CASSLGRGAGYEQYF
DNA: TGTGCCAGCAGCTTAGGCAGGGGGGCTGGCTACGAGCAGTACTTC

size: .
V: TRBV30
D: .
J: TRBJ1-1
CDR3: CAWRTNPSRGRNTEAFF
DNA: TGTGCCTGGAGAACTAACCCCTCACGGGGGAGGAACACTGAAGCTTTCTTT

size: .
V: TRBV6-1
D: .
J: TRBJ2-2
CDR3: CASSEAGGATGELFF
DNA: TGTGCCAGCAGTGAAGCGGGAGGTGCTACCGGGGAGCTGTTTTTT

size: .
V: TRBV7-3
D: .
J: TRBJ1-3
CDR3: CASSFGGRENSIYF
DNA: TGTGCCAGCAGCTTCGGCGGACGGGAGAACTCCATATATTTT

size: few
V: TRBV27
D: TRBD1
J: TRBJ1-4
CDR3: CASRPGTGLTNEKLFF
DNA: TGTGCCAGCAGACCCGGGACAGGCCTTACAAATGAAAAACTGTTTTTT

size: .
V: TRBV19
D: TRBD1
J: TRBJ1-1
CDR3: CASSQGQRNTEAFF
DNA: TGTGCCAGTAGTCAGGGACAGCGGAACACTGAAGCTTTCTTT

size: .
V: TRBV12-3/TRBV12-4
D: .
J: TRBJ1-2
CDR3: CASSFQANGYTF
DNA: TGTGCCAGCAGTTTCCAGGCGAATGGCTACACCTTC

size: .
V: TRBV9
D: TRBD1
J: TRBJ2-3
CDR3: CASNYLGQATDTQYF
DNA: TGTGCCAGCAACTATCTAGGACAGGCCACAGATACGCAGTATTTT

size: few
V: TRBV27
D: TRBD1
J: TRBJ1-1
CDR3: CASSIGTGRNTEAFF
DNA: TGTGCCAGCAGTATAGGGACAGGGAGGAACACTGAAGCTTTCTTT

size: few
V: TRBV19
D: TRBD1
J: TRBJ1-5
CDR3: CASSIYRGGNQPQHF
DNA: TGTGCCAGTAGTATCTACAGGGGAGGCAATCAGCCCCAGCATTTT

size: once
V: TRBV5-1
D: TRBD2
J: TRBJ2-5
CDR3: CASSLGSGGVRETQYF
DNA: TGCGCCAGCAGCTTGGGTAGCGGGGGGGTCCGAGAGACCCAGTACTTC

size: once
V: TRBV30
D: TRBD1
J: TRBJ1-1
CDR3: CAWRTTGGTGATEAFF
DNA: TGTGCCTGGAGGACGACAGGCGGGACAGGAGCGACTGAAGCTTTCTTT